The rows below give T cell receptor beta chains drawn from one sample of a study of identical twins. TCRdb processed the 5' RACE reads anew with MiXCR; each CDR3 protein has one entry. The sample shows approximately 220,000 distinct CDR3 sequences, 6.5% to 9% of them seen only once. The data also belong to a second study, concerning yellow fever vaccine responses in identical twins.

The sequenced material came from CD8+ T cells sorted from blood. The receptors shown here come from a woman between 18 and 29 years old in good health. Both conserved end residues are part of each CDR3. A D gene is named only where the DNA matches it firmly. Expanded clones get a size class; other rows say once, few or many, or leave the size out.

CDR3 protein: CSAYPEVAGVTDTQYF; CDR3 DNA: TGCAGTGCATACCCTGAGGTAGCGGGCGTCACAGATACGCAGTATTTT; D gene: TRBD2; V gene: TRBV20-1; clone size: few; J gene: TRBJ2-3
CDR3 protein: CAAGNLFNEQFF; CDR3 DNA: TGTGCCGCGGGAAACCTATTCAATGAGCAGTTCTTC; D gene: -; V gene: TRBV7-6; clone size: few; J gene: TRBJ2-1
CDR3 protein: CASSPQRSPYGYTF; CDR3 DNA: TGTGCCAGCAGTCCCCAGCGGAGTCCCTATGGCTACACCTTC; D gene: -; V gene: TRBV27; clone size: few; J gene: TRBJ1-2
CDR3 protein: CASSSGQGWTGELFFF; CDR3 DNA: -; D gene: -; V gene: TRBV6-5; clone size: -; J gene: TRBJ2-2
CDR3 protein: CASSVDGMGIAGGETQYF; CDR3 DNA: TGTGCCAGCAGCGTAGACGGGATGGGGATAGCGGGAGGAGAGACCCAGTACTTC; D gene: TRBD2; V gene: TRBV9; clone size: many; J gene: TRBJ2-5
CDR3 protein: CASSFDRSLHF; CDR3 DNA: TGTGCCAGCAGCTTTGACAGGTCCCTCCACTTT; D gene: -; V gene: TRBV7-9; clone size: many; J gene: TRBJ1-6
CDR3 protein: CASSLLGREQFF; CDR3 DNA: TGTGCCAGCAGTTTGTTGGGGCGTGAGCAGTTCTTC; D gene: -; V gene: TRBV27; clone size: few; J gene: TRBJ2-1
CDR3 protein: CASSYGRGAGTEAFF; CDR3 DNA: TGTGCCAGCAGTTACGGCCGGGGGGCAGGCACTGAAGCTTTCTTT; D gene: -; V gene: TRBV6-5; clone size: few; J gene: TRBJ1-1
CDR3 protein: CASSGWTSGNRDTQYF; CDR3 DNA: TGTGCCAGCAGCGGCTGGACTAGCGGGAATCGTGATACGCAGTATTTT; D gene: TRBD2; V gene: TRBV12-3/TRBV12-4; clone size: many; J gene: TRBJ2-3
CDR3 protein: CATSSARDSRSETQYF; CDR3 DNA: TGTGCCACCAGCTCAGCCAGGGACTCCCGGTCGGAGACCCAGTACTTC; D gene: -; V gene: TRBV15; clone size: few; J gene: TRBJ2-5
CDR3 protein: CSVVQNTGELFF; CDR3 DNA: TGCAGCGTTGTTCAAAACACCGGGGAGCTGTTTTTT; D gene: -; V gene: TRBV29-1; clone size: many; J gene: TRBJ2-2
CDR3 protein: CASRSRADQETQYF; CDR3 DNA: TGTGCCAGCCGATCCAGGGCCGACCAAGAGACCCAGTACTTC; D gene: -; V gene: TRBV28; clone size: -; J gene: TRBJ2-5
CDR3 protein: CASSGSFTEAFF; CDR3 DNA: TGTGCTAGCTCCGGGTCTTTCACTGAAGCTTTCTTT; D gene: -; V gene: TRBV12-5; clone size: -; J gene: TRBJ1-1
CDR3 protein: CASSFLVGQTQGRLASSYEQYF; CDR3 DNA: TGTGCCAGCAGTTTTCTAGTAGGCCAGACCCAGGGCAGACTAGCGAGCTCCTACGAGCAGTACTTC; D gene: TRBD2; V gene: TRBV12-3/TRBV12-4; clone size: few; J gene: TRBJ2-7
CDR3 protein: CASERSDTQYF; CDR3 DNA: TGTGCCAGTGAAAGATCAGATACGCAGTATTTT; D gene: -; V gene: TRBV2; clone size: many; J gene: TRBJ2-3
CDR3 protein: CSANLRDRAADTQYF; CDR3 DNA: TGCAGCGCCAATCTCCGGGACAGGGCGGCAGATACGCAGTATTTT; D gene: TRBD1; V gene: TRBV29-1; clone size: few; J gene: TRBJ2-3
CDR3 protein: CASSPRSSGNYGYTF; CDR3 DNA: TGTGCCAGCAGCCCTCGTTCCAGTGGAAACTATGGCTACACCTTC; D gene: -; V gene: TRBV9; clone size: -; J gene: TRBJ1-2
CDR3 protein: CASSPDRGAYNEQFF; CDR3 DNA: TGTGCCAGCAGTCCCGACAGGGGCGCCTACAATGAGCAGTTCTTC; D gene: TRBD1; V gene: TRBV11-2; clone size: many; J gene: TRBJ2-1
CDR3 protein: CASSNPQGPEAFF; CDR3 DNA: TGTGCCAGCAGCAACCCACAGGGCCCTGAAGCTTTCTTT; D gene: -; V gene: TRBV7-9; clone size: many; J gene: TRBJ1-1
CDR3 protein: CSVSPSGLTDTQYF; CDR3 DNA: TGCAGCGTTTCGCCTAGCGGGCTGACAGATACGCAGTATTTT; D gene: TRBD2; V gene: TRBV29-1; clone size: -; J gene: TRBJ2-3
CDR3 protein: CASKLAGTQETQYF; CDR3 DNA: TGTGCCAGCAAGCTAGCGGGGACCCAAGAGACCCAGTACTTC; D gene: TRBD2; V gene: TRBV7-6; clone size: few; J gene: TRBJ2-5
CDR3 protein: CASRAGTTYEQYF; CDR3 DNA: TGTGCCAGCAGAGCCGGGACTACCTACGAGCAGTACTTC; D gene: TRBD2; V gene: TRBV28; clone size: many; J gene: TRBJ2-7
CDR3 protein: CASSLFGRVSDTQYF; CDR3 DNA: TGCGCCAGCAGCTTGTTCGGCAGGGTATCAGATACGCAGTATTTT; D gene: -; V gene: TRBV5-1; clone size: -; J gene: TRBJ2-3
CDR3 protein: CASSSAGESSPLHF; CDR3 DNA: TGTGCCAGCAGTTCCGCCGGGGAGAGTTCACCCCTCCACTTT; D gene: -; V gene: TRBV6-2/TRBV6-3; clone size: -; J gene: TRBJ1-6
CDR3 protein: CASSPTRGATNEKLFF; CDR3 DNA: TGTGCCAGCAGCCCCACGAGGGGTGCAACTAATGAAAAACTGTTTTTT; D gene: -; V gene: TRBV3-1; clone size: -; J gene: TRBJ1-4
CDR3 protein: CASSQRGGSGYTF; CDR3 DNA: TGTGCCAGCAGTCAGCGGGGTGGGAGCGGCTACACCTTC; D gene: -; V gene: TRBV12-3/TRBV12-4; clone size: -; J gene: TRBJ1-2
CDR3 protein: CASSLTSKETQYF; CDR3 DNA: TGTGCCTCGAGCCTTACATCCAAGGAGACCCAGTACTTC; D gene: -; V gene: TRBV28; clone size: many; J gene: TRBJ2-5
CDR3 protein: CSVYGGTSSYEQYF; CDR3 DNA: TGCAGCGTTTACGGGGGAACAAGCTCCTACGAGCAGTACTTC; D gene: -; V gene: TRBV29-1; clone size: many; J gene: TRBJ2-7
CDR3 protein: CSATGGEGASPSTDTQYF; CDR3 DNA: TGCAGTGCTACAGGGGGGGAGGGGGCCTCTCCTAGCACAGATACGCAGTATTTT; D gene: -; V gene: TRBV20-1; clone size: few; J gene: TRBJ2-3
CDR3 protein: CASSYPGRGTEAFF; CDR3 DNA: TGTGCCAGCAGCTATCCAGGCAGGGGCACTGAAGCTTTCTTT; D gene: -; V gene: TRBV5-5; clone size: -; J gene: TRBJ1-1